This TCR beta chain was documented in a study of CD8+ T cells in alopecia areata. cDNA prepared by RNA extraction and subsequent reverse transcription served as the template for sequencing. Repertoires were generated with immunoSEQ multiplex PCR, while TCRdb's copy carries only in-frame clones and drops some. Altogether 210,000 or so clones are present, approximately 65% being singletons, with the ten largest covering 1% to 1.5%. With 11 bases removed from V and 5 bases from J, the gap between germline ends came to 16 bases. CDR3 length equals 12 residues. Germline V gene sequence: CDR1 SNHLY, CDR2 FYNNEI. Indicated treatment: oral pan-JAK inhibitor, 5-10 mg twice daily. Note on this clone: The antigen is undetermined.

Points from the study as a whole: Lesional scalp, especially alopecia totalis/universalis, showed higher clonality than normal scalp. Administration of tofacitinib significantly diminished scalp clonality and expanded CD8+ clones within the top 100.

The V call is TRBV2, the J call TRBJ2-7; D perhaps matches TRBD1 (7 bases). The TCR sequence derives from a human donor with alopecia areata. Here the sequenced sample was CD4+ T cells sorted from blood, taken at week 44, from a patient treated with tofacitinib. The DNA for the CDR3 is TGTGCCGGAGGGGACAGAGAAAACGAGCAGTACTTC. Amino acids: CAGGDRENEQYF.